The source of this TCR beta chain is a study of T-cell reconstitution after alpha-beta-depleted transplantation in children. Germline V gene lookup returns CDR1 MGHRA and CDR2 YSYEKL. This CDR3 is 13 amino acids long. V was clipped by 1 base and J by 1 base, with 4 bases between them. Construction of the TCRbeta library involved unique molecular identifiers. Using its own MiXCR run on the PCR reads, TCRdb lists one record per CDR3 protein. The repertoire holds around 250,000 distinct CDR3 sequences, with roughly 9.5% as singletons. This clonotype showed up many times. The starting material was PBMCs from the stem cell graft donor, obtained from the stem cell graft. J is TRBJ1-1 and V is TRBV4-1; no reliable D call. The origin of this receptor is a human donor who donated a stem cell graft to a child with SCID. Here the CDR3 DNA reads TGCGCCAGCAGCCAAGGGGGGAACACTGAAGCTTTCTTT. Protein sequence: CASSQGGNTEAFF.